One sample yielded the 2 T cell receptor beta chains listed below, sequenced in a study of control samples from healthy donors and cancer patients. Repertoires were generated with immunoSEQ multiplex PCR, while TCRdb's copy carries only in-frame clones and drops some. The profile shows about 150,000 clones, approximately 94% of them singletons. Sequenced: blood. All receptors come from a woman aged 40 to 50 in good health.

The chain couples TRBV27 to TRBJ2-1, with D tentatively TRBD1 (5 bases). In germline, CDR1 is MNHEY, CDR2 SMNVEV (reference sequence). The CDR3 extends over 12 amino acids. With 9 bases removed from V and 3 bases from J, the gap between germline ends came to 9 bases. CDR3 coding DNA: TGTGCCAGTACCGACAGCTACAATGAGCAGTTCTTC. This translates into CASTDSYNEQFF.

The chain employs TRBV2 and TRBJ1-1, with 7 bases matching TRBD1. The CDR3 runs 12 residues. Germline loops: CDR1 SNHLY, CDR2 FYNNEI. The trim removed 6 bases at V and 7 bases at J, leaving 5 bases unmatched. CDR3 nucleotides: TGTGCCAGCAGACAAGGGACAGATGAAGCTTTCTTT. Translating gives CASRQGTDEAFF.